A single T cell receptor (beta chain) is shown here with its context. These data originate in a study of response to subunit inactivated influenza vaccine. One entry per CDR3 protein, called by TCRdb with MiXCR from the RT-PCR reads. The table lists approximately 500,000 distinct CDR3 sequences, 13% to 15% of them singletons. Deletions cut 11 bases from V and 4 bases from J, with 18 bases between. The germline V gene has CDR1 SGHAT and CDR2 FQDESV (reference sequence). CDR3 length: 14 residues. The sequence was obtained from a man aged 50 or older who received an inactivated influenza vaccine. The material was PBMCs from blood, obtained 12 days after vaccination. The chain has TRBV11-1 and TRBJ2-1; perhaps TRBD2 as D (6 bases). CDR3 protein: CACSGTPNYNEQFF. The CDR3 bases are TGTGCCTGCTCAGGGACTCCAAATTACAATGAGCAGTTCTTC.